The TCR beta chain under discussion was sequenced for a study of shared clonotypes between healthy human individuals. Whole-study context: CD4 naive cells filled three plates per donor, CD4 memory three, CD8 naive two and CD8 memory one.

Trimming took 6 bases from V and 4 from J, leaving 10 bases between them. This CDR3 has 12 residues. Germline loops: CDR1 LNHDA, CDR2 SQIVND (reference sequence). Some clones are missing from TCRdb's copy, which holds only in-frame ones; the method was immunoSEQ multiplex PCR. Among 2 million to 2.5 million clones listed, nearly 97% were seen once. In the CD4+ fraction, cells were divided into CD45RA+ naive and CD45RA-negative memory subsets. The source is a man in his late teens or twenties in good health. The sample was naive CD4+ T cells sorted from blood. Subset given: CD45RA+ positively selected. J is TRBJ2-7 and V is TRBV19, with D tentatively TRBD1 (6 bases). CDR3 nucleotides: TGTGCCAGTAGCTCCGACAGGTACGAGCAGTACTTC. Protein: CASSSDRYEQYF.